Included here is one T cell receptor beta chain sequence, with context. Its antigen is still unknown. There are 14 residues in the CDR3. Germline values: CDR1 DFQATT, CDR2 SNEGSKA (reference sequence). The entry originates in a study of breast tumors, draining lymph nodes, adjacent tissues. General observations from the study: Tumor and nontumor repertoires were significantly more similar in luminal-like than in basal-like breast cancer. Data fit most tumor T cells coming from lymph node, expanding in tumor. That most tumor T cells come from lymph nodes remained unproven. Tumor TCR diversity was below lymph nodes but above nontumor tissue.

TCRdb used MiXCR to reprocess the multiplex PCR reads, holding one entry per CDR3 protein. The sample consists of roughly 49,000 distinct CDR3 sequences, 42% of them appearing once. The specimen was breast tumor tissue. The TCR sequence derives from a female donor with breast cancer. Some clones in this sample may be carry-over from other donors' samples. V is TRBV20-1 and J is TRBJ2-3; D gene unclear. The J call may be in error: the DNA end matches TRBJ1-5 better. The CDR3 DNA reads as TGCAGTGCTAGAGAACGTGCAATCACAGATACGCAGCATTTT. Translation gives CSARERAITDTQHF.